This section outlines one T cell receptor (beta chain) sequence together with its context. Its matching antigen is unknown. The sample belongs to a study of CD8 T cells in Susac syndrome. Study observations and caveats: Peak Susac CD8+ clonal expansion occurred in TEMRA cells and active patients. Total CD8+ and CD8+ TEMRA repertoires contained about 15 and five Susac-specific public clones, respectively.

RNA was extracted with the RNeasy kit, and a quantity of roughly 0.5 to 1 ug was reverse transcribed using random hexamers. Amplification of TCR beta CDR3 used immunoSEQ multiplex PCR across 54 Vbeta and 13 Jbeta. TCRdb re-derived calls from the immunoSEQ multiplex PCR reads in MiXCR, one entry per CDR3 protein. The sample contains approximately 57,000 distinct CDR3 sequences, about 95% of which appear only once. The CDR3 is 15 amino acids. The J segment lost 6 bases and the V segment lost 0 bases, leaving 4 bases of the junction unmatched. In germline, CDR1 is LGHDT, CDR2 YNNKEL (reference sequence).

The chain has TRBV3-1 and TRBJ2-2; 7 bases map to TRBD1. This clonotype was obtained from a human donor with Susac syndrome. The source material was CD8+ T cells from PBMCs. The CDR3 DNA is TGTGCCAGCAGCCAAGAGGACAGGTTGGCCGGGGAGCTGTTTTTT. Amino acid sequence: CASSQEDRLAGELFF.